Included here is one T cell receptor beta chain sequence, with context. Its specificity is unknown. This specimen belongs to a study of cytomegalovirus exposure and HLA in healthy donors. General study points: Later analysis identified about 18,000 TCR beta sequences associated with HLA alleles, using a false discovery rate threshold of 0.05.

The germline gives CDR1 WNHNN, CDR2 SYGVQD (reference sequence). The V gene lost 7 bases and the J gene lost 1 base, with 20 bases spanning the gap. CDR3 length equals 17 residues. PCR used 60 Vbeta primers and 13 Jbeta primers. Libraries were prepared by immunoSEQ multiplex PCR; TCRdb keeps only in-frame clonotypes and omits some of them. In the table there are approximately 130,000 clones, around 80% of which are singletons. The chain is built from TRBV10-1 and TRBJ1-5; maybe TRBD1 (5 bases). The clonotype was recovered from a boy between 2 and 15 years old in good health and CMV-seronegative. The sequenced sample consisted of PBMCs. The CDR3 protein is CASILPGGYISNQPQHF. CDR3 nucleotides: TGCGCCAGCATATTGCCGGGGGGATATATAAGCAATCAGCCCCAGCATTTT.